This T cell receptor (beta chain) was identified in a study of T-cell memory formation after mild COVID-19. Looking at the study overall: Largely donor-specific TCR clusters were found.

UMIs and sample barcodes were carried by the TCR alpha and TCR beta cDNA libraries that 5'RACE produced using constant-segment primers. TCRdb processed the 5' RACE reads anew with MiXCR; each CDR3 protein has one entry. The sample carries about 430,000 distinct CDR3 sequences, 20% to 25% recorded once. This clonotype was detected a few times. Its specificity is unknown. Broader study findings: Clones shrinking between day 15 and 85 showed a balanced CD4/CD8 split, and those that grew later tilted toward CD4+.

Deletions cut 7 bases from V and 6 bases from J, with 10 bases between. The length of the CDR3 is 11 residues. The germline CDR1 and CDR2 sequences are SQVTM and ANQGSEA. The clonotype comes from an adult woman who had mild COVID-19 (a few samples of this study predate the infection). Cell type and time point are not known. The chain couples TRBV29-1 to TRBJ2-1, with a possible D match to TRBD2 (5 bases). The sequenced material came from PBMCs or a T cell subset sorted from them (not recorded which). DNA for the CDR3: TGCAGCGGAATTCTAGCCAATGAGCAGTTCTTC. Translating gives CSGILANEQFF.